Included here is one T cell receptor beta chain sequence, with context. The source of the sample is a study of control samples from healthy donors and cancer patients. Clones were sequenced by immunoSEQ multiplex PCR, and TCRdb holds only the in-frame ones, with some missing. The table has more than 120,000 clones, approximately 92% seen once. Germline V gene sequence: CDR1 MDHEN, CDR2 SYDVKM. This CDR3 region has 15 residues. V was pared by 6 bases and J by 3 bases, with 10 bases of the junction left unmatched. Material for sequencing was blood. J is TRBJ2-7 and V is TRBV28, with 8 bases aligning to TRBD2. The sequence came from a man younger than 40 in good health. CDR3 loop: CASSAGKRGIYEQYF. The CDR3 DNA is TGTGCCAGCAGCGCCGGGAAGCGGGGGATCTACGAGCAGTACTTC.